These T cell receptor beta chains were read from a single sample in a study of vaccination and CD4 T cells after COVID-19. Their cognate antigens are unknown. MiXCR, applied by TCRdb to the PCR reads, yields one record per CDR3 protein. The data show approximately 17,000 distinct CDR3 sequences, with roughly 60% seen just once and approximately 7% held by the top ten. The starting material was CD4+ T cells from blood, cultured in vitro, obtained before SARS-CoV-2 vaccination. All receptors come from a human donor who had recovered from COVID-19. Both conserved end residues are part of each CDR3. Each record gives: CDR3 DNA, CDR3 protein, V gene, CDR3 length, clone size, J gene, D gene. The D gene is left open where the match is weak. Clone size is given for some rows only: seen once, a few or many times, or a class if the clone is expanded.

cdr3_nt: TGTGCCAGCAGTTTGGGATCATATCAGCCCCAGCATTTT
cdr3_aa: CASSLGSYQPQHF
v_call: TRBV27
cdr3_length: 13
clone_size: .
j_call: TRBJ1-5
d_call: .

cdr3_nt: TGTGCCATCAGTGGACAGGGGAGGCACGAGCAGTACTTC
cdr3_aa: CAISGQGRHEQYF
v_call: TRBV10-3
cdr3_length: 13
clone_size: .
j_call: TRBJ2-7
d_call: TRBD1

cdr3_nt: TGTGCCAGCAGCTTAAGCGGGGGAAATGGGTCACCCCTCCACTTT
cdr3_aa: CASSLSGGNGSPLHF
v_call: TRBV7-3
cdr3_length: 15
clone_size: .
j_call: TRBJ1-6
d_call: .

cdr3_nt: TGTGCCAGCAGTTCGCGACTAGCTGTGTCCTACAATGAGCAGTTCTTC
cdr3_aa: CASSSRLAVSYNEQFF
v_call: TRBV6-5
cdr3_length: 16
clone_size: .
j_call: TRBJ2-1
d_call: TRBD2

cdr3_nt: TGTGCCAGCAGCTTAGGCCTAGCGGGAGGGGGTGAGCAGTTCTTC
cdr3_aa: CASSLGLAGGGEQFF
v_call: TRBV7-9
cdr3_length: 15
clone_size: .
j_call: TRBJ2-1
d_call: TRBD2

cdr3_nt: TGTGCCAGCAGTGACTCGACTAGCGGGGAGCTGTTTTTT
cdr3_aa: CASSDSTSGELFF
v_call: TRBV6-4
cdr3_length: 13
clone_size: .
j_call: TRBJ2-2
d_call: .

cdr3_nt: TGCAGTGCTCGGGACAGCAGTACCCCGAACACTGAAGCTTTCTTT
cdr3_aa: CSARDSSTPNTEAFF
v_call: TRBV20-1
cdr3_length: 15
clone_size: .
j_call: TRBJ1-1
d_call: TRBD1

cdr3_nt: TGTGCCAGCAGCTTCGAGACCTACGAGCAGTACTTC
cdr3_aa: CASSFETYEQYF
v_call: TRBV11-3
cdr3_length: 12
clone_size: .
j_call: TRBJ2-7
d_call: .

cdr3_nt: TGTGCCATCAGTGCCGGGGGACAGGGGGCCGAAGGAGCTTTCTTT
cdr3_aa: CAISAGGQGAEGAFF
v_call: TRBV10-3
cdr3_length: 15
clone_size: .
j_call: TRBJ1-1
d_call: TRBD1

cdr3_nt: TGTGCCAGCAAGTATGCGGATGAGCAGTTCTTC
cdr3_aa: CASKYADEQFF
v_call: TRBV2
cdr3_length: 11
clone_size: .
j_call: TRBJ2-1
d_call: .

cdr3_nt: TGTGCCAGCAGCTTAAAGTTAAAGCAGTTCTTC
cdr3_aa: CASSLKLKQFF
v_call: TRBV7-9
cdr3_length: 11
clone_size: .
j_call: TRBJ2-1
d_call: .

cdr3_nt: TGTGCCAGCAGCTTCGTATTGACTAGCGCTTACAATGAGCAGTTCTTC
cdr3_aa: CASSFVLTSAYNEQFF
v_call: TRBV5-4
cdr3_length: 16
clone_size: .
j_call: TRBJ2-1
d_call: TRBD2

cdr3_nt: TGTGCCAGCACCCCCTGGGCTAGCGGGAGGAGGGAGACCCAGTACTTC
cdr3_aa: CASTPWASGRRETQYF
v_call: TRBV7-9
cdr3_length: 16
clone_size: few
j_call: TRBJ2-5
d_call: TRBD2

cdr3_nt: TGTGCCAGCAGTTATCAGGGACCGAACACTGAAGCTTTCTTT
cdr3_aa: CASSYQGPNTEAFF
v_call: TRBV6-5
cdr3_length: 14
clone_size: .
j_call: TRBJ1-1
d_call: .

cdr3_nt: TGTGCCAGCGGCCTGCCGGGCAATCAGCCCCAGCATTTT
cdr3_aa: CASGLPGNQPQHF
v_call: TRBV2
cdr3_length: 13
clone_size: .
j_call: TRBJ1-5
d_call: .

cdr3_nt: TGTGCCAGCAGCTCCCCGAGTAACCAAGAGACCCAGTACTTC
cdr3_aa: CASSSPSNQETQYF
v_call: TRBV5-4
cdr3_length: 14
clone_size: .
j_call: TRBJ2-5
d_call: .

cdr3_nt: TGTGCCAGCAGCTTAATAGGGCAAAGGAGGAAAAACATTCAGTACTTC
cdr3_aa: CASSLIGQRRKNIQYF
v_call: TRBV11-2
cdr3_length: 16
clone_size: .
j_call: TRBJ2-4
d_call: .

cdr3_nt: TGTGCTAGCAGCAAAACTGACAGGGCTTCGGAAGAGACCCAGTACTTC
cdr3_aa: CASSKTDRASEETQYF
v_call: TRBV7-7
cdr3_length: 16
clone_size: .
j_call: TRBJ2-5
d_call: TRBD1